This T cell receptor (beta chain) was recovered during a study of T cells in Graves' hyperthyroidism and ophthalmopathy. Germline V gives CDR1 SGHRS, CDR2 YFSETQ. The length of the CDR3 is 13 residues. Trimming removed 4 bases from V and 1 base from J, with 8 bases in between. The CDR3 regions of TCR beta were amplified from RNA transcripts. TCR CDR3 regions were first amplified by RT-PCR with HTBI primers. TCRdb reanalysed the multiplex PCR reads using MiXCR and keeps one entry per CDR3 protein. The sample has more than 350,000 distinct CDR3 sequences, around 14% seen once. This clonotype appeared a few times.

The clonotype comes from a woman aged 25 to 39 with Graves' hyperthyroidism. The rearrangement joins TRBV5-1 to TRBJ1-1, with D uncertain. Specimen: blood. CDR3 in amino acids: CASSRIENTEAFF. CDR3 sequence (DNA): TGCGCCAGCAGCCGTATAGAGAACACTGAAGCTTTCTTT.